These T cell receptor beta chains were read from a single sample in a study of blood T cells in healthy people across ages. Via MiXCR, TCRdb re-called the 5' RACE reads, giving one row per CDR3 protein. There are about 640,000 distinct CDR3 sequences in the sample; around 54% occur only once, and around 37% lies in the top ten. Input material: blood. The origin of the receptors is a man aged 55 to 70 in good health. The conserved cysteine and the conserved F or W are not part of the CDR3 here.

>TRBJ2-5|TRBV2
ASSVLTGGKETQY
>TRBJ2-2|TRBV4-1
ASSQGPSGTGELF
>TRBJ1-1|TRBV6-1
ASSGGQGTEAF
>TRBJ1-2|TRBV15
ATSTSLNYGYT
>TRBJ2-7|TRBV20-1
SASGPKDGYEQY
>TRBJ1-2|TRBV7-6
ASSLASPPTGGYT
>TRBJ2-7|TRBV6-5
ASSYSTAGQGAAQY
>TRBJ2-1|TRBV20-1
SARVGSSLRGNEQF
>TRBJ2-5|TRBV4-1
ASSQRAWLARQETQY
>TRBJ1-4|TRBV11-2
ASSLAQGGTGEKLF
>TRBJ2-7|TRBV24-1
ATSDLQVPGVGSYEQY
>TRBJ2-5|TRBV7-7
ASSSGHQPGEETQY
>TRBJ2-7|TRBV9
ASSVGGQGWNEQY
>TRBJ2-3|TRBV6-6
ASRIGLGLSTDTQY
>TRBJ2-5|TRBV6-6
ASSYSTGGGETQY